This TCR beta chain was sequenced for a study of blood T cell repertoires in COVID-19. Whole-study context: Material from acute and convalescent COVID-19 was sourced from the United States, Italy and Spain. T cells, B-cell-depleted T cells, or PBMCs supplied cDNA or gDNA.

Germline values: CDR1 SGDLS, CDR2 YYNGEE. CDR3 length equals 16 residues. The J segment lost 0 bases and the V segment lost 0 bases, leaving 4 bases of the junction unmatched. Profiled with immunoSEQ multiplex PCR; TCRdb holds only in-frame clones, not every one. The sample has about 49,000 clones; roughly nine tenths are singletons. The TCR was taken from a man in his forties or fifties with active COVID-19. Sequencing was done on a sample of peripheral blood. The chain combines TRBV9 with TRBJ2-5; TRBD2 agrees at 8 bases. CDR3 amino acids: CASSVAAAGDQETQYF. CDR3 DNA sequence: TGTGCCAGCAGCGTAGCCGCAGCGGGAGACCAAGAGACCCAGTACTTC.